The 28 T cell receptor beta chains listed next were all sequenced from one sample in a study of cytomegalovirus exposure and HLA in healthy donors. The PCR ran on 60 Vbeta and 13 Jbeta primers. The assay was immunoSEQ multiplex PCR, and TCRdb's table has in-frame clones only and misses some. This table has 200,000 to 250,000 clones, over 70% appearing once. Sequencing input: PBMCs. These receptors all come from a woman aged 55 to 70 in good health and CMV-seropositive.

The CDR3 sequence: CASSYTDYLGDNEQFF. The CDR3 DNA reads as TGTGCCAGCAGTTACACGGACTACCTCGGCGACAATGAGCAGTTCTTC. The chain carries TRBV6-5 and TRBJ2-1; D perhaps matches TRBD2 (6 bases). Between the trimmed V and J ends, which lost 2 bases and 5 bases, there was a span of 16 bases. Per germline, CDR1 MNHEY and CDR2 SVGAGI. The CDR3 is 16 residues long.

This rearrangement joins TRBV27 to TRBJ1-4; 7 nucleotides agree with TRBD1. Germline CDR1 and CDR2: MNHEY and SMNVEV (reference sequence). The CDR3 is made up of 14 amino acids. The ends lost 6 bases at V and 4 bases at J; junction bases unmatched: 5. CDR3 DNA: TGTGCCAGCAGGTTACAGGGGTTTAATGAAAAACTGTTTTTT. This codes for CASRLQGFNEKLFF.

This CDR3 is CAKFGREPDDEQYF. CDR3 sequence (DNA): TGTGCCAAATTTGGGCGGGAGCCTGACGACGAGCAGTACTTC. The rearrangement joins TRBV9 to TRBJ2-7, with TRBD2 matching 7 bases. From germline, CDR1 is SGDLS and CDR2 YYNGEE. The CDR3 sequence is 14 residues long. V shed 9 bases and J 5 bases; nucleotides not matched to a gene: 14.

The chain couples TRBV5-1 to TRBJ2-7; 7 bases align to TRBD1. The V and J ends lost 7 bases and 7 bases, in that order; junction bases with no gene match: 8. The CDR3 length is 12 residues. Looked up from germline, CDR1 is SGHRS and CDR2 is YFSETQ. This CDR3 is CASRDSSREQYF. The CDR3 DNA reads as TGCGCCAGCCGGGACAGCTCAAGGGAGCAGTACTTC.

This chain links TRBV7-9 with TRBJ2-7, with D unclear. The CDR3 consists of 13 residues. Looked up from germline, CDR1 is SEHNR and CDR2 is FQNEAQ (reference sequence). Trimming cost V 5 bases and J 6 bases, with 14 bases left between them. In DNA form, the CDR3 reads TGTGCCAGCAGCACCGCTTACAGCATCGAGCAGTACTTC. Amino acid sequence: CASSTAYSIEQYF. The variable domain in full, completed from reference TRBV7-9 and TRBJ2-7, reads DTGVSQNPRHKITKRGQNVTFRCDPISEHNRLYWYRQTLGQGPEFLTYFQNEAQLEKSRLLSDRFSAERPKGSFSTLEIQRTEQGDSAMYLCASSTAYSIEQYFGPGTRLTVT.

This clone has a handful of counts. CDR3 sequence reads: CASSAPTGGNTGELFF. In DNA form, the CDR3 reads TGTGCCAGCAGCGCCCCGACAGGGGGGAACACCGGGGAGCTGTTTTTT. The V gene is TRBV9, the J gene TRBJ2-2; 9 bases are shared with TRBD1. This CDR3 has 16 amino acids. In germline, CDR1 is SGDLS, CDR2 YYNGEE. With V trimmed by 3 bases and J by 1 base, 4 bases remained unmatched.

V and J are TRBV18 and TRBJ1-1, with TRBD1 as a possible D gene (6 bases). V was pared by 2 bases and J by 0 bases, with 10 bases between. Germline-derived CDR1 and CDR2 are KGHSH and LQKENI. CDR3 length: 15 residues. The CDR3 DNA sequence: TGTGCCAGCTCACCATGGACAGACATGAACACTGAAGCTTTCTTT. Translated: CASSPWTDMNTEAFF.

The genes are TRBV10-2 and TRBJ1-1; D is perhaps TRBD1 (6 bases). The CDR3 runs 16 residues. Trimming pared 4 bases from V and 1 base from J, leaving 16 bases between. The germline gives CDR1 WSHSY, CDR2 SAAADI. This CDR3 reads CASSAGRGRANTEAFF. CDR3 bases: TGCGCCAGCAGTGCTGGCAGGGGAAGAGCGAACACTGAAGCTTTCTTT.

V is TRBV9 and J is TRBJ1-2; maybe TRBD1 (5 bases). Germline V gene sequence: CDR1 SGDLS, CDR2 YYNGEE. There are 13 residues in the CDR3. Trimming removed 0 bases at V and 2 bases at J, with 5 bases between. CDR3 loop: CASSVGQNYGYTF. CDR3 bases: TGTGCCAGCAGCGTAGGACAGAACTATGGCTACACCTTC.

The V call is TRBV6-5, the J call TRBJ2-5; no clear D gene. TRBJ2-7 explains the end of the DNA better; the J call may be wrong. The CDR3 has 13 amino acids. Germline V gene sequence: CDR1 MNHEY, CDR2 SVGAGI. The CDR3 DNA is TGTGCCAGCAGTTTGGTACAGTCATACGAGCAGTACTTC. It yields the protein CASSLVQSYEQYF.

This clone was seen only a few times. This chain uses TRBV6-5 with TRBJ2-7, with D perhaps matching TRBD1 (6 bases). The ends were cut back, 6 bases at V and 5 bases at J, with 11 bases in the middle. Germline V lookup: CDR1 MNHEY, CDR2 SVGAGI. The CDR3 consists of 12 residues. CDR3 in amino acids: CASSQQGNEQYF. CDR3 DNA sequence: TGTGCCAGCAGCCAGCAGGGGAACGAGCAGTACTTC.

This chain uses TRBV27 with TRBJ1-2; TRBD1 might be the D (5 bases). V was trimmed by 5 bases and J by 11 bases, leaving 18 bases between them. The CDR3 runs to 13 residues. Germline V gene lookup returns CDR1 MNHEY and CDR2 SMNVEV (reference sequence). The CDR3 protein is CASSPPGGAYYTF. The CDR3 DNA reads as TGTGCCAGCAGTCCCCCGGGGGGAGCGTATTACACCTTC.

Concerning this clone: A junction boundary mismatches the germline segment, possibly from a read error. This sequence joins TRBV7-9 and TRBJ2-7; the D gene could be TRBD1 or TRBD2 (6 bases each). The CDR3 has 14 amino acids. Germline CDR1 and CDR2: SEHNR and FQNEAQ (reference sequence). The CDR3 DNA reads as TGTTCCAGCAGCTTAGCGGACAGCCCCTACGAGCAGTACTTC. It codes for CSSSLADSPYEQYF.

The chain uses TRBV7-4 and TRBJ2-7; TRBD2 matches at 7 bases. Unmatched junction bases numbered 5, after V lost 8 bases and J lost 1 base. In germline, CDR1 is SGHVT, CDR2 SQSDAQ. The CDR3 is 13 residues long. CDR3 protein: CASPRERSYEQYF. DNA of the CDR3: TGTGCCAGCCCGCGGGAGAGATCCTACGAGCAGTACTTC.

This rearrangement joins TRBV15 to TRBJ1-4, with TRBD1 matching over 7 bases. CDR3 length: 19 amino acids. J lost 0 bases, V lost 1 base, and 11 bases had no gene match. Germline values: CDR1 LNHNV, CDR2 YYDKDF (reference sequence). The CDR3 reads CATSRGNRGPYSTNEKLFF. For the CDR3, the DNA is TGTGCCACCAGCAGAGGAAACAGGGGACCTTACTCAACTAATGAAAAACTGTTTTTT.

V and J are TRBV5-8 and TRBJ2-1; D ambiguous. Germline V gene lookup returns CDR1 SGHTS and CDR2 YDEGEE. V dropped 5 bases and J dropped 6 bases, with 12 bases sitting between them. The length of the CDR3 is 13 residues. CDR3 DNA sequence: TGTGCCAGCAGTCTAAGCCCTGGCAATGAGCAGTTCTTC. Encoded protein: CASSLSPGNEQFF.

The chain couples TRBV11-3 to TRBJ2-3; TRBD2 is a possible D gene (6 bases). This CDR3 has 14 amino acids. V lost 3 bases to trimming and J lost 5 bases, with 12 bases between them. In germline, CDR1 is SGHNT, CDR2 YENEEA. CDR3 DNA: TGTGCCAGCAGCTTGGGAGGCCTTGGAGATACGCAGTATTTT. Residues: CASSLGGLGDTQYF.

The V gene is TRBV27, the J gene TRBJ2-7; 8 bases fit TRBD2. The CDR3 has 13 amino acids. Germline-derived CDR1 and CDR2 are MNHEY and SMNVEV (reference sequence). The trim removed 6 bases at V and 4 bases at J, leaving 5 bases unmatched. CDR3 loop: CASSETSGYEQYF. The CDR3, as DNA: TGTGCCAGCAGCGAAACTAGCGGTTACGAGCAGTACTTC.

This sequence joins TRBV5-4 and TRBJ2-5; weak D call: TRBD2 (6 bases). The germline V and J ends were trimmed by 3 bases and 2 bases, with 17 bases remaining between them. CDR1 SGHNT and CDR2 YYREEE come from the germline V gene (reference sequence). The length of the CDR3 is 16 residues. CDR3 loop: CASSSWRAGEQETQYF. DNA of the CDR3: TGTGCCAGCAGCTCCTGGAGGGCCGGGGAGCAAGAGACCCAGTACTTC.

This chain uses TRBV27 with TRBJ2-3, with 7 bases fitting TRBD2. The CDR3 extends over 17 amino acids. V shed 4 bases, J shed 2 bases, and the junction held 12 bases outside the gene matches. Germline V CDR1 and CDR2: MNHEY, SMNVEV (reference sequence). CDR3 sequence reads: CASSSWEKRDPTDTQYF. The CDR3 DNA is TGTGCCAGCAGTTCCTGGGAGAAGCGGGATCCCACAGATACGCAGTATTTT.

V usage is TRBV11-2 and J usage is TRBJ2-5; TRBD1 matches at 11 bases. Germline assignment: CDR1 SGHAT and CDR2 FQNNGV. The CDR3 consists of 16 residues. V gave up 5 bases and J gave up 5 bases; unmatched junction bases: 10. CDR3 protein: CASSLLGQGARETQYF. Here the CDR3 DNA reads TGTGCCAGCAGCCTCCTAGGACAGGGGGCGCGGGAGACCCAGTACTTC.

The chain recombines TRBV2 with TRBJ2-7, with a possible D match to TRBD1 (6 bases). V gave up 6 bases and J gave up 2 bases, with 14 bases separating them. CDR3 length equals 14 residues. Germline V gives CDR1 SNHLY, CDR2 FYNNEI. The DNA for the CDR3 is TGTGCCAGCAGGAGGGACACGAAGGCCTACGAGCAGTACTTC. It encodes CASRRDTKAYEQYF.

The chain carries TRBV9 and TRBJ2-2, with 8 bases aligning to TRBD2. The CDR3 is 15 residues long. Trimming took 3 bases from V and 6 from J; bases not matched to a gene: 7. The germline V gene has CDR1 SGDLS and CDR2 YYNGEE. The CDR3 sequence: CASSAQSGGSGELFF. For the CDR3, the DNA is TGTGCCAGCAGCGCCCAAAGCGGGGGATCCGGGGAGCTGTTTTTT.

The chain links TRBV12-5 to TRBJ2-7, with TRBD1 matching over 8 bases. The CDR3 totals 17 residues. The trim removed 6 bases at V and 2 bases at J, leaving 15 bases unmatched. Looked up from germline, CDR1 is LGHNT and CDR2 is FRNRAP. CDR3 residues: CASGTPGQVRAPYEQYF. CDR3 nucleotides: TGTGCTAGTGGCACTCCGGGACAGGTCAGGGCCCCCTACGAGCAGTACTTC.

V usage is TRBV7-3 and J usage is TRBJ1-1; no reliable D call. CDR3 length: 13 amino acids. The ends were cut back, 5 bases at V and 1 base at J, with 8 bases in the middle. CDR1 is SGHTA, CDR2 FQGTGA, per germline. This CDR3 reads CASSAQANTEAFF. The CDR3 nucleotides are TGTGCCAGCAGCGCTCAGGCGAACACTGAAGCTTTCTTT.

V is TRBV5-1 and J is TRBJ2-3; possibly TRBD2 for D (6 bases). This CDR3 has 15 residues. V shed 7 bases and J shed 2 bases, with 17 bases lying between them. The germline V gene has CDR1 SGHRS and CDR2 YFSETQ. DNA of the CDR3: TGCGCCAGCGCCGACCCCGGGGGTGACACAGATACGCAGTATTTT. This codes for CASADPGGDTDTQYF.

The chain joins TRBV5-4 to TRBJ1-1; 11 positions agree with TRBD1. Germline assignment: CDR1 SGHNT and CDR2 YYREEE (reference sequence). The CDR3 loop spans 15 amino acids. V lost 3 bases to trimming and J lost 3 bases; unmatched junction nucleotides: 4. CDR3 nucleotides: TGTGCCAGCAGCTCGGACAGGGGGCGGTACACTGAAGCTTTCTTT. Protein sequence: CASSSDRGRYTEAFF. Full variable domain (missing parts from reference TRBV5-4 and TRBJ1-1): ETGVTQSPTHLIKTRGQQVTLRCSSQSGHNTVSWYQQALGQGPQFIFQYYREEENGRGNFPPRFSGLQFPNYSSELNVNALELDDSALYLCASSSDRGRYTEAFFGQGTRLTVV.

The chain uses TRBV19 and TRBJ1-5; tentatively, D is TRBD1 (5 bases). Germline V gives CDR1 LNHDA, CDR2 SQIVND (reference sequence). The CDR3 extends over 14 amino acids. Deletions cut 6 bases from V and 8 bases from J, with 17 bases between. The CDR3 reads CASRRGQDREPQHF. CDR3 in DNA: TGTGCCAGTAGAAGGGGCCAGGATCGAGAGCCCCAGCATTTT.